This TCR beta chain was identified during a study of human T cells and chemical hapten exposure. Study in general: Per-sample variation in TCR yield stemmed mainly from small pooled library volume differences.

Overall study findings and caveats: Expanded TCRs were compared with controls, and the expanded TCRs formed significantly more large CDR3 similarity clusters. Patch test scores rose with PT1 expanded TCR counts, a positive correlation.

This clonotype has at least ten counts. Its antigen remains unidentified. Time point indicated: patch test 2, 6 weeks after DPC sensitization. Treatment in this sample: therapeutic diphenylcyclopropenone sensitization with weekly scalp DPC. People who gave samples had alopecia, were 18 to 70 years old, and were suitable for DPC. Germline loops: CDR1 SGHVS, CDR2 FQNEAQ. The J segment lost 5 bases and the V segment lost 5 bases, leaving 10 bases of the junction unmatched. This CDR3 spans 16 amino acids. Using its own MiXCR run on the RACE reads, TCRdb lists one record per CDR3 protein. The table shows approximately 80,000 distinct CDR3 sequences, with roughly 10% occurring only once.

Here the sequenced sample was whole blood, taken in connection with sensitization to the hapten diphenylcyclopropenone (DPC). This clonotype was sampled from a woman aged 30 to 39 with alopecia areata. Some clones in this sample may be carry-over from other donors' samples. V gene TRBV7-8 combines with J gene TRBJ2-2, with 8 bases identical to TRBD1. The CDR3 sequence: CASSPNRDRLTGELFF. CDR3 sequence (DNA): TGTGCCAGCAGCCCCAACCGGGACAGGCTTACCGGGGAGCTGTTTTTT.